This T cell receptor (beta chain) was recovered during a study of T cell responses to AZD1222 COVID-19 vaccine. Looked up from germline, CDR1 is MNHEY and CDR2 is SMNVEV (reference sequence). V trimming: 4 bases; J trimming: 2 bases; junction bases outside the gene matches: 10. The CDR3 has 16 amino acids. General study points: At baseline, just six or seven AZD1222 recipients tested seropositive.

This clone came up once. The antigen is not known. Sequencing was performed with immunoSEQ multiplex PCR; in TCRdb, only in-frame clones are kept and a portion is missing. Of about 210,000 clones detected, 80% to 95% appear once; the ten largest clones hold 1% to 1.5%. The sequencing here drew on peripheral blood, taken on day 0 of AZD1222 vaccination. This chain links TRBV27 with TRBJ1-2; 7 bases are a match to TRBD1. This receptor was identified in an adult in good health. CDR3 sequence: CASSCGDRWGNYGYTF. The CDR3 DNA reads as TGTGCCAGCAGTTGTGGGGACAGATGGGGGAACTATGGCTACACCTTC.